The 21 T cell receptor beta chains in this list originate from one sample, sequenced in a study of blood T cell repertoires in COVID-19. TCRdb's copy holds only in-frame clones and misses some; the assay was immunoSEQ multiplex PCR. Of around 130,000 clones listed, about 86% are singletons. Sequenced input: PBMCs or T cells enriched from blood (not recorded which). Receptor source: a man between 35 and 55 years old with acute COVID-19.

This clone occurred a few times. The chain links TRBV4-2 to TRBJ1-6; TRBD1 agrees at 7 bases. The germline V gene encodes CDR1 LGHNA and CDR2 YNFKEQ. This CDR3 is built from 15 residues. J was trimmed by 8 bases and V by 0 bases; bases with no gene match: 4. The CDR3 loop is CASSQDSGGDSPLHF. CDR3 nucleotide sequence: TGTGCCAGCAGCCAAGATTCAGGGGGTGATTCACCCCTCCACTTT.

This rearrangement joins TRBV2 to TRBJ2-5, with 7 nucleotides matching TRBD1. The CDR3 spans 13 residues. With 7 bases clipped from V and 5 bases from J, the junction kept 7 bases outside the gene matches. CDR1 SNHLY and CDR2 FYNNEI come from the germline V gene. This chain's CDR3 is CASTTGMGETQYF. The CDR3 nucleotides are TGTGCCAGCACGACAGGGATGGGGGAGACCCAGTACTTC.

The chain is built from TRBV5-6 and TRBJ2-1; D perhaps matches TRBD1 (6 bases). This CDR3 contains 14 residues. Germline-derived CDR1 and CDR2 are SGHDT and YYEEEE. V lost 3 bases to trimming and J lost 9 bases, with 16 bases between them. CDR3 loop: CASSWGSGVGEQFF. The CDR3 DNA sequence: TGTGCCAGCAGCTGGGGTTCAGGGGTAGGTGAGCAGTTCTTC.

The CDR3 nucleotides are TGTGCCAGCAGAGACGGACAGCTATCCTACGAGCAGTACTTC. This encodes CASRDGQLSYEQYF. The chain carries TRBV21-1 and TRBJ2-7; the table's D gene call, TRBD1, was not cross checked with the DNA. TRBV21-1 is a known pseudogene. This CDR3 has 14 residues.

This clone was found once. The chain combines TRBV5-4 with TRBJ2-3; 11 bases align to TRBD2. This CDR3 region has 15 residues. CDR1 SGHNT and CDR2 YYREEE come from the germline V gene (reference sequence). V shed 1 base, J shed 3 bases, and the junction held 1 base outside the gene matches. As DNA, the CDR3 is TGTGCCAGCAGCTTGACTAGCGGGGGAACAGATACGCAGTATTTT. This encodes CASSLTSGGTDTQYF.

The gene calls are TRBV5-6 and TRBJ1-3, with D maybe TRBD1 (6 bases). Germline CDR1 is SGHDT and CDR2 is YYEEEE. The CDR3 loop spans 14 amino acids. Trimming took 5 bases from V and 3 from J, leaving 12 bases between them. The CDR3 DNA sequence: TGTGCCAGCAGTGCAGGGGCTTTTGGAAACACCATATATTTT. Its translation is CASSAGAFGNTIYF.

This clone was recorded only once. The genes are TRBV12-3 or TRBV12-4 and TRBJ2-2, with D maybe TRBD2 (5 bases). The CDR3 has 13 amino acids. V was trimmed by 2 bases and J by 8 bases, leaving 9 bases between them. The CDR3 is CASSLTGEGELFF. CDR3 sequence (DNA): TGTGCCAGCAGTTTAACTGGGGAGGGGGAGCTGTTTTTT.

The chain is built from TRBV19 and TRBJ1-6; a possible D gene is TRBD1 (5 bases). V lost 2 bases and J lost 7, with 15 bases in between. The CDR3 consists of 16 residues. Germline V lookup: CDR1 LNHDA, CDR2 SQIVND (reference sequence). CDR3 in DNA: TGTGCCAGTAGTATACAATGGCAGGGTGGGAATTCACCCCTCCACTTT. Its protein product is CASSIQWQGGNSPLHF.

This rearrangement joins TRBV11-2 to TRBJ1-2; TRBD1 agrees at 8 bases. The length of the CDR3 is 15 residues. Trimming took 5 bases from V and 3 from J; bases not matched to a gene: 8. The germline gives CDR1 SGHAT, CDR2 FQNNGV. The DNA of the CDR3 is TGTGCCAGCAGCCCCCGGACACAGGGGGACTATGGCTACACCTTC. The encoded protein is CASSPRTQGDYGYTF.

The gene calls are TRBV7-8 and TRBJ2-3; a possible D gene is TRBD2 (5 bases). The V end was cut by 5 bases, the J end by 5 bases, with 14 bases between. From germline, CDR1 is SGHVS and CDR2 FQNEAQ. The CDR3 length is 14 residues. The CDR3 spells CASSLRAEGDTQYF. CDR3 nucleotide sequence: TGTGCCAGCAGCCTCCGGGCCGAGGGAGATACGCAGTATTTT.

Regarding this clone: Other nucleotide sequences in the sample specify the same CDR3. This sequence joins TRBV30 and TRBJ1-1; D remains ambiguous. The CDR3 runs to 13 residues. The V and J ends lost 0 bases and 5 bases respectively, with 10 bases between them. Germline loops: CDR1 GTSNPN, CDR2 SVGIG (reference sequence). CDR3 nucleotides: TGTGCCTGGAGTGTACGATCAGGTACTGAAGCTTTCTTT. Its translation is CAWSVRSGTEAFF.

The chain combines TRBV27 with TRBJ2-7; 12 nucleotides match TRBD1. Trimming removed 3 bases from V and 6 bases from J; junction bases left unmatched: 6. The CDR3 sequence is 15 residues long. Germline V lookup: CDR1 MNHEY, CDR2 SMNVEV (reference sequence). The CDR3 is CASSFGTGGDREQYF. The CDR3 bases are TGTGCCAGCAGTTTCGGGACAGGGGGCGACCGCGAGCAGTACTTC.

The chain carries TRBV7-3 and TRBJ2-3; no clear D. The CDR3 is 14 amino acids. The germline V gene has CDR1 SGHTA and CDR2 FQGTGA. Trimming took off 4 bases at V and 5 bases at J, with 13 bases between the two ends. The CDR3 DNA follows: TGTGCCAGCAGCTCCTCGGAGTTCAAAGATACGCAGTATTTT. Amino acid sequence: CASSSSEFKDTQYF.

The chain carries TRBV30 and TRBJ1-4; D is unclear. The germline V and J ends were trimmed by 0 bases and 16 bases, with 12 bases remaining between them. Looked up from germline, CDR1 is GTSNPN and CDR2 is SVGIG (reference sequence). The CDR3 is 11 amino acids. The CDR3 sequence: CAWSVEALKFF. CDR3 nucleotide sequence: TGTGCCTGGAGTGTCGAGGCCCTCAAGTTTTTT. Complete variable domain (other parts from reference TRBV30 and TRBJ1-4): SQTIHQWPATLVQPVGSPLSLECTVEGTSNPNLYWYRQAAGRGLQLLFYSVGIGQISSEVPQNLSASRPQDRQFILSSKKLLLSDSGFYLCAWSVEALKFFGSGTQLSVL.

The chain recombines TRBV6-5 with TRBJ1-1, with TRBD1 matching over 7 bases. The germline V gene has CDR1 MNHEY and CDR2 SVGAGI. The CDR3 loop spans 13 amino acids. J lost 8 bases, V lost 7 bases, and 10 bases had no gene match. Written as DNA, the CDR3 is TGTGCCAGCAACTCCGGACAGGCCAAGGAAGCTTTCTTT. It yields the protein CASNSGQAKEAFF.

The chain couples TRBV7-9 to TRBJ1-4, with 7 nucleotides matching TRBD1. Germline V gene data show CDR1 as SEHNR and CDR2 as FQNEAQ (reference sequence). The junction had 4 bases not matched to a gene; V was cut back by 0 bases and J by 0 bases. This CDR3 comprises 17 residues. The CDR3, as DNA: TGTGCCAGCAGCTTAGCGCGGGACAGCTCAACTAATGAAAAACTGTTTTTT. As protein: CASSLARDSSTNEKLFF.

This clone was counted only a few times. The J gene is TRBJ1-1, the V gene TRBV10-3; D not resolved. This CDR3 region has 13 residues. Between the trimmed V and J ends, which lost 7 bases and 0 bases, there was a span of 9 bases. From germline, CDR1 is ENHRY and CDR2 SYGVKD. Here the CDR3 DNA reads TGTGCCATCAAGAGGGAGGTGAACACTGAAGCTTTCTTT. Translated, it gives CAIKREVNTEAFF.

V is TRBV9 and J is TRBJ2-5, with 9 bases fitting TRBD1. Germline V lookup: CDR1 SGDLS, CDR2 YYNGEE. The CDR3 contains 16 residues. J was trimmed by 2 bases and V by 0 bases; bases with no gene match: 5. CDR3 protein: CASSVALDRGQETQYF. The CDR3 DNA reads as TGTGCCAGCAGCGTAGCGCTCGACAGGGGGCAAGAGACCCAGTACTTC.

This sequence joins TRBV5-6 and TRBJ1-1; TRBD1 matches at 9 bases. CDR3 size: 14 residues. Germline CDR1 and CDR2: SGHDT and YYEEEE. With V trimmed by 5 bases and J by 6 bases, 8 bases remained unmatched. The CDR3 loop is CASSADRGMAEAFF. CDR3 coding DNA: TGTGCCAGCAGTGCGGACAGGGGTATGGCTGAAGCTTTCTTT.

This clone was observed a few times. J is TRBJ2-5 and V is TRBV7-3; D is possibly TRBD1 (5 bases). Between the trimmed V and J ends, which lost 7 bases and 2 bases, there was a span of 11 bases. Germline values: CDR1 SGHTA, CDR2 FQGTGA. The CDR3 length is 13 residues. The CDR3 here is CASKAGPQETQYF. CDR3 DNA: TGTGCCAGCAAAGCAGGGCCGCAAGAGACCCAGTACTTC.

The chain carries TRBV2 and TRBJ2-3; D not resolved. The CDR3 spans 15 residues. Trimming removed 6 bases at V and 5 bases at J, with 18 bases between. CDR1 and CDR2 (germline): SNHLY, FYNNEI. The CDR3 nucleotides read TGTGCCAGCAGGCGCCTATCGTTCTCGGGAGATACGCAGTATTTT. This sequence encodes CASRRLSFSGDTQYF.